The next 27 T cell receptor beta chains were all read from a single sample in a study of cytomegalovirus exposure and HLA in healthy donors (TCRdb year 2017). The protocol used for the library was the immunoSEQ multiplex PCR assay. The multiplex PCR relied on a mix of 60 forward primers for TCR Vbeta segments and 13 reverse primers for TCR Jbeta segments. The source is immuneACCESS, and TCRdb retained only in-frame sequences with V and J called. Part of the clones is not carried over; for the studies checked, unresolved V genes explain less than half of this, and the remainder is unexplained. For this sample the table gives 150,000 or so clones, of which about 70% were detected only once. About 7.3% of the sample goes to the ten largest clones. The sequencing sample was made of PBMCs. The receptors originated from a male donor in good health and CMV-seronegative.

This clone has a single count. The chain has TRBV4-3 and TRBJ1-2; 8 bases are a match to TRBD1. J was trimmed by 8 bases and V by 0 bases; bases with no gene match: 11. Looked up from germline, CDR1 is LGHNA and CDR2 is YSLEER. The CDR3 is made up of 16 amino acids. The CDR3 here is CASSQDGAGGKWGYTF. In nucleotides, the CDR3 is TGCGCCAGCAGCCAAGATGGGGCAGGGGGCAAGTGGGGCTACACCTTC.

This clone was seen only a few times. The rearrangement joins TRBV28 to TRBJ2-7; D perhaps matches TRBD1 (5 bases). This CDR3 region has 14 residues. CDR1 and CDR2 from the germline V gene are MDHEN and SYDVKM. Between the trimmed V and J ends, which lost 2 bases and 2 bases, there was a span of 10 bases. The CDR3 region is CASSLPRQPYEQYF. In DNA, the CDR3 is TGTGCCAGCAGTTTACCCCGACAGCCCTACGAGCAGTACTTC.

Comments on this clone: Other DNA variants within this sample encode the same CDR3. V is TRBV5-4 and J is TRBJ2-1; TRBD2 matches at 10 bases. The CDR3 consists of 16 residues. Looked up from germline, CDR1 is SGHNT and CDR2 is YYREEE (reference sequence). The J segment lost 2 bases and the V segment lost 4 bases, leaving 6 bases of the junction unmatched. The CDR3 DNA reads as TGTGCCAGCAGCCCAGGCCTAGCGGGGGCCTACAATGAGCAGTTCTTC. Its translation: CASSPGLAGAYNEQFF.

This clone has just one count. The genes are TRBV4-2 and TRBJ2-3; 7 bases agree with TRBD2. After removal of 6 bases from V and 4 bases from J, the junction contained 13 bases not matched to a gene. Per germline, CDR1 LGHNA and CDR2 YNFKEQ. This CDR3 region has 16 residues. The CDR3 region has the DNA TGTGCCAGCAGTCTAACTAGCGTCGGTTACGCAGATACGCAGTATTTT. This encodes CASSLTSVGYADTQYF.

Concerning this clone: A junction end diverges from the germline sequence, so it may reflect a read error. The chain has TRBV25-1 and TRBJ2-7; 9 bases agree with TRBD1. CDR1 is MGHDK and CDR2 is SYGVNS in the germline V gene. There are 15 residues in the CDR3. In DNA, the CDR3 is TGTGCCAGCAGTGAATGGGGACAGGGAATCTACGGGCAGTACTTC. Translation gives CASSEWGQGIYGQYF.

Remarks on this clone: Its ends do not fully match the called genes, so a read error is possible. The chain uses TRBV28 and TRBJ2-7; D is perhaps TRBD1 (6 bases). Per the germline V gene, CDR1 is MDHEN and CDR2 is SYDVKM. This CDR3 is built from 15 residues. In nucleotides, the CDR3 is TGTGCCAGCAGTTTAAATATACACAGGGAGACGCGATGGAACTTC. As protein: CASSLNIHRETRWNF.

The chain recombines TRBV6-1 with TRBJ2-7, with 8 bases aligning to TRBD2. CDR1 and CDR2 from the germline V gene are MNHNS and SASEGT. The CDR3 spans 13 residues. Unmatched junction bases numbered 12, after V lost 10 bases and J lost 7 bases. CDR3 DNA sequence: TGTGCCATCCTGTGGCGGGAGGAAGGAGAGCAGTACTTC. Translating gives CAILWREEGEQYF.

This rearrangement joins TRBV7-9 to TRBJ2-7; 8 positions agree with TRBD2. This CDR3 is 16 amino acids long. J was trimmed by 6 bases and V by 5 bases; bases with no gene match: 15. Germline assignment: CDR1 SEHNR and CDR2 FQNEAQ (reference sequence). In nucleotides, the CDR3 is TGTGCCAGCAGCCCTAACATTCGACTAGCGAGGGGCGAGCAGTACTTC. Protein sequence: CASSPNIRLARGEQYF.

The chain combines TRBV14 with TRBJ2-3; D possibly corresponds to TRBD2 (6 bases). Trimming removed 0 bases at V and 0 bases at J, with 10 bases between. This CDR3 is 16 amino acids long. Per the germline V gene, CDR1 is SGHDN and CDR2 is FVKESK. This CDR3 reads CASSQDGGFSTDTQYF. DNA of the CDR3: TGTGCCAGCAGCCAAGATGGAGGGTTTAGCACAGATACGCAGTATTTT.

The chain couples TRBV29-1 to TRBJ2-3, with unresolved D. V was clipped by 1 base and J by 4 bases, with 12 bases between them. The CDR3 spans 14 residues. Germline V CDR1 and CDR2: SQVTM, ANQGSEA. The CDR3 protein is CSVEGVIRADTQYF. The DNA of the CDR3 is TGCAGCGTTGAAGGAGTCATCCGGGCAGATACGCAGTATTTT.

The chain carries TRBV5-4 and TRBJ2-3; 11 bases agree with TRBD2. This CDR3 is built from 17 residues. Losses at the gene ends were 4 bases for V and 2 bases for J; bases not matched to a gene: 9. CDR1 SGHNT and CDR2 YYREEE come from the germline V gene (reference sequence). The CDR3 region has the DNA TGTGCCAGCAGCACCCTAGCGGGGGGTACGACCACAGATACGCAGTATTTT. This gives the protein CASSTLAGGTTTDTQYF.

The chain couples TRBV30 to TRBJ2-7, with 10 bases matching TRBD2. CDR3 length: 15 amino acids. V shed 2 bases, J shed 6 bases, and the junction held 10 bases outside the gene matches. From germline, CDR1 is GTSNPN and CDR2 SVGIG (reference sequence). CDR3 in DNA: TGTGCCTGGAGTCCCCTAGCGGGAGTTATCGGCGAGCAGTACTTC. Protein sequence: CAWSPLAGVIGEQYF. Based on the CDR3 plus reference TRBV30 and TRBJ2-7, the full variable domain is SQTIHQWPATLVQPVGSPLSLECTVEGTSNPNLYWYRQAAGRGLQLLFYSVGIGQISSEVPQNLSASRPQDRQFILSSKKLLLSDSGFYLCAWSPLAGVIGEQYFGPGTRLTVT.

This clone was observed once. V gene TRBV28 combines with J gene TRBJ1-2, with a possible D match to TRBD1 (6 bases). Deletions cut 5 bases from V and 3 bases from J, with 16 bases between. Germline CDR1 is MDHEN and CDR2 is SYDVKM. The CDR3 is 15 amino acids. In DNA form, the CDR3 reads TGTGCCAGCAGTCCGCGGACAGTCTTTGACTATGGCTACACCTTC. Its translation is CASSPRTVFDYGYTF.

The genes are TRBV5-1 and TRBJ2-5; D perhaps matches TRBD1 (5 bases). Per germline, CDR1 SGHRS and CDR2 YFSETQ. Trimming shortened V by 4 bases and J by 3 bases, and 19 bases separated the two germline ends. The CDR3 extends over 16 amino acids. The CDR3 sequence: CASSQGGAYEEETQYF. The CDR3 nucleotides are TGCGCCAGCAGCCAGGGTGGGGCTTACGAAGAAGAGACCCAGTACTTC.

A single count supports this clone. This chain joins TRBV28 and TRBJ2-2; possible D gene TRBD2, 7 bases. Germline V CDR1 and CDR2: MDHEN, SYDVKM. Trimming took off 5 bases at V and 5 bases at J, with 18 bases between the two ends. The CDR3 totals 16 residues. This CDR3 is CASSRRGGARTGELFF. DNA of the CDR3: TGTGCCAGCAGTCGCCGTGGGGGGGCGAGAACCGGGGAGCTGTTTTTT.

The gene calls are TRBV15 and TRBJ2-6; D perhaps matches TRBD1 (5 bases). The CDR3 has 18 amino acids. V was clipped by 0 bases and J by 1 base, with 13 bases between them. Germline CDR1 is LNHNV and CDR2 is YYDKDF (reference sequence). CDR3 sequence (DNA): TGTGCCACCAGCAGAGAGGGTCAGGGTTATTCTGGGGCCAACGTCCTGACTTTC. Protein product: CATSREGQGYSGANVLTF.

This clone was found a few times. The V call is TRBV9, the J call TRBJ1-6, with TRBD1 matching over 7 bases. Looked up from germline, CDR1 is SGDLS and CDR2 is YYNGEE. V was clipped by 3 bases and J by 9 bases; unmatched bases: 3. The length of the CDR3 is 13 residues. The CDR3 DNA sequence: TGTGCCAGCAGCGCAGACAGGGTTTCACCCCTCCACTTT. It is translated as CASSADRVSPLHF.

CDR3 sequence reads: CASSESPYSPLHF. The DNA for the CDR3 is TGTGCCAGCAGTGAGTCCCCCTATTCACCCCTCCACTTT. V usage is TRBV2 and J usage is TRBJ1-6; no firm D call. V lost 3 bases and J 8 bases, leaving 8 bases between the germline ends. Germline V gene lookup returns CDR1 SNHLY and CDR2 FYNNEI. CDR3 length: 13 residues.

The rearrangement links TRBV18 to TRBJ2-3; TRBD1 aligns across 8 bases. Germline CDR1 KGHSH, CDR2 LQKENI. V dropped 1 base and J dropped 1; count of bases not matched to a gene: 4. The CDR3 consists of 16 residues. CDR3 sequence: CASSPRTGLRTDTQYF. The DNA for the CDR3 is TGTGCCAGCTCACCACGGACAGGGCTTCGCACAGATACGCAGTATTTT.

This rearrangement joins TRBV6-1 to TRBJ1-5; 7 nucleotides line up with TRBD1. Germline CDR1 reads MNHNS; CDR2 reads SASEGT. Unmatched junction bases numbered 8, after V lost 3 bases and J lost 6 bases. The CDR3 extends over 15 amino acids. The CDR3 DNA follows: TGTGCCAGCAGTGACGGACAGGTATCTGGTCAGCCCCAGCATTTT. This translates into CASSDGQVSGQPQHF.

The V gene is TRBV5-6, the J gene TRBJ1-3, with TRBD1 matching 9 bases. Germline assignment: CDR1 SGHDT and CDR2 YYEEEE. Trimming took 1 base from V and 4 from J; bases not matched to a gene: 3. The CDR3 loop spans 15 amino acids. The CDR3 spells CASSLTGTGGNTIYF. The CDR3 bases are TGTGCCAGCAGCTTGACGGGGACAGGGGGAAACACCATATATTTT. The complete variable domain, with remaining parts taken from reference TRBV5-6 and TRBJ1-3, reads DAGVTQSPTHLIKTRGQQVTLRCSPKSGHDTVSWYQQALGQGPQFIFQYYEEEERQRGNFPDRFSGHQFPNYSSELNVNALLLGDSALYLCASSLTGTGGNTIYFGEGSWLTVV.

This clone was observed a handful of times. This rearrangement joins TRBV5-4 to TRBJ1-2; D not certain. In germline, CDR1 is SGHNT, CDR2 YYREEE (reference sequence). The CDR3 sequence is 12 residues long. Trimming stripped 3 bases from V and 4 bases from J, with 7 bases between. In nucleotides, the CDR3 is TGTGCCAGCAGCTCCAAGCCCTATGGCTACACCTTC. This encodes CASSSKPYGYTF.

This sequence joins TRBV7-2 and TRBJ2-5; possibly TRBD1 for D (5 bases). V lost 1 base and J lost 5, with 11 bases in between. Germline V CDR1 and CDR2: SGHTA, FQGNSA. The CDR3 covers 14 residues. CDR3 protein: CASSLVLAGETQYF. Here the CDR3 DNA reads TGTGCCAGCAGCTTAGTACTGGCAGGGGAGACCCAGTACTTC. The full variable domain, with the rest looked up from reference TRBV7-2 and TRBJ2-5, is GAGVSQSPSNKVTEKGKDVELRCDPISGHTALYWYRQSLGQGLEFLIYFQGNSAPDKSGLPSDRFSAERTGGSVSTLTIQRTQQEDSAVYLCASSLVLAGETQYFGPGTRLLVL.

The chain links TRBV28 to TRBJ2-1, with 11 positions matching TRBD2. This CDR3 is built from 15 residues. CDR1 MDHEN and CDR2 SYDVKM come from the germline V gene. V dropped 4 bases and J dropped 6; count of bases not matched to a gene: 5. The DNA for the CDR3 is TGTGCCAGCAGTTCTCCGGGACTAGCGGTCAATGAGCAGTTCTTC. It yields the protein CASSSPGLAVNEQFF.

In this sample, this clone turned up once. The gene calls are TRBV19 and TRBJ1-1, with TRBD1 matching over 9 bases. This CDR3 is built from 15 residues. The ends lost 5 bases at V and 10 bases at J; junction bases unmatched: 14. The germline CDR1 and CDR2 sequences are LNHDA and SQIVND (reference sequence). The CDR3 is CASSARTGAIGVAFF. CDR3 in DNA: TGTGCCAGTAGTGCGCGGACAGGGGCTATCGGAGTAGCTTTCTTT.

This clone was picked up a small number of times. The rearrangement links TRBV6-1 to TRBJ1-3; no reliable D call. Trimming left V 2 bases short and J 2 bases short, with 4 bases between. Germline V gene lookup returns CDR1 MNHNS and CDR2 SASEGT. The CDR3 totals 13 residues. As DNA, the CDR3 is TGTGCCAGCAGTGAATGGCCTGGAAACACCATATATTTT. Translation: CASSEWPGNTIYF.

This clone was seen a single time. The CDR3 nucleotides are TGTGCCAGTAGTATTACACGGAGCTCTGGAAACACCATATATTTT. It encodes CASSITRSSGNTIYF. The chain links TRBV19 to TRBJ1-3; D is uncertain. Deletions cut 3 bases from V and 0 bases from J, with 9 bases between. In germline, CDR1 is LNHDA, CDR2 SQIVND (reference sequence). The CDR3 extends over 15 amino acids. Using reference TRBV19 and TRBJ1-3 for the parts outside the CDR3, the full variable domain is DGGITQSPKYLFRKEGQNVTLSCEQNLNHDAMYWYRQDPGQGLRLIYYSQIVNDFQKGDIAEGYSVSREKKESFPLTVTSAQKNPTAFYLCASSITRSSGNTIYFGEGSWLTVV.